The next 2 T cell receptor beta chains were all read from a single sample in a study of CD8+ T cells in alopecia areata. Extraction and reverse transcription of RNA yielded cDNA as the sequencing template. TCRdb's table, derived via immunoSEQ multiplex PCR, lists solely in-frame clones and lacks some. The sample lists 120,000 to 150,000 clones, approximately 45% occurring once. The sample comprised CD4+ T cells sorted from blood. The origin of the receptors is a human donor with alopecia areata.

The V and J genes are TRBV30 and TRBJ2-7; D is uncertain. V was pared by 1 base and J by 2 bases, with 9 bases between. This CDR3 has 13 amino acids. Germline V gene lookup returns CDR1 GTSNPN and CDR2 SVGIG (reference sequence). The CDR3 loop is CAWSDGYTYEQYF. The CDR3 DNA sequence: TGTGCCTGGAGTGATGGCTATACCTACGAGCAGTACTTC.

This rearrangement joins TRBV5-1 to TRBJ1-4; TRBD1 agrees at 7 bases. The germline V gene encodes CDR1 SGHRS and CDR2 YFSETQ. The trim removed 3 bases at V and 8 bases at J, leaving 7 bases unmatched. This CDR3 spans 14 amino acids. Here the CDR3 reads CASSSDREGEKLFF. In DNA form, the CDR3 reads TGCGCCAGCAGCTCCGACAGGGAGGGGGAAAAACTGTTTTTT.